These T cell receptor beta chains were read from a single sample in a study of T cells expressing NK-cell markers. TCRdb processed the 5' RACE reads again and assigns one entry to each CDR3 protein, with no DNA. Here the sample table reports 350,000 to 450,000 distinct CDR3 sequences. Sequenced: blood T cells: a sorted CD56 or NKG2C T cell subset, CD4+ or CD8+ T cells, or bulk PBMC T cells (not recorded which). The receptors come from a man aged 18-75 years in good health. CDR3s include the opening cysteine and the closing phenylalanine or tryptophan.

cdr3_aa: CASSPPGTWGQFF
v_call: TRBV18
j_call: TRBJ2-1

cdr3_aa: CASPYPGAYNEQFF
v_call: TRBV5-1
j_call: TRBJ2-1

cdr3_aa: CASRESGTGSSPLHF
v_call: TRBV28
j_call: TRBJ1-6

cdr3_aa: CASNPRTGQETQYF
v_call: TRBV2
j_call: TRBJ2-5

cdr3_aa: CSARQEGKGSYEQYF
v_call: TRBV20-1
j_call: TRBJ2-7

cdr3_aa: CASSPRQGPGYEQYF
v_call: TRBV18
j_call: TRBJ2-7

cdr3_aa: CASSLKNNQPQHF
v_call: TRBV7-9
j_call: TRBJ1-5

cdr3_aa: CASSQDVTGFKGYTF
v_call: TRBV4-2
j_call: TRBJ1-2

cdr3_aa: CASSPRQGAMNTEAFF
v_call: TRBV5-5
j_call: TRBJ1-1

cdr3_aa: CASSLQAGGVQPQHF
v_call: TRBV27
j_call: TRBJ1-5

cdr3_aa: CASRDRTGGQPQHF
v_call: TRBV6-1
j_call: TRBJ1-5

cdr3_aa: CASSFGNTNYGYTF
v_call: TRBV5-1
j_call: TRBJ1-2

cdr3_aa: CASRRTPGSTDGYTF
v_call: TRBV5-1
j_call: TRBJ1-2

cdr3_aa: CATLAGGRSNEKLFF
v_call: TRBV15
j_call: TRBJ1-4

cdr3_aa: CASTGGIRDGYTF
v_call: TRBV6-1
j_call: TRBJ1-2

cdr3_aa: CASSLVPGGSFYEQYF
v_call: TRBV7-9
j_call: TRBJ2-7

cdr3_aa: CASNRGGRYNEQFF
v_call: TRBV6-1
j_call: TRBJ2-1

cdr3_aa: CASSLQVTDTQYF
v_call: TRBV7-2
j_call: TRBJ2-3

cdr3_aa: CASLGQAPIGYTF
v_call: TRBV6-5
j_call: TRBJ1-2

cdr3_aa: CATSREIRGGTYEQYF
v_call: TRBV15
j_call: TRBJ2-7

cdr3_aa: CSAREGTRTYEQYF
v_call: TRBV20-1
j_call: TRBJ2-7

cdr3_aa: CASSLPLGGGGELFF
v_call: TRBV12-3/TRBV12-4
j_call: TRBJ2-2

cdr3_aa: CASSTQRPGETQYF
v_call: TRBV2
j_call: TRBJ2-5

cdr3_aa: CASSLGGPYGAFF
v_call: TRBV7-9
j_call: TRBJ1-1

cdr3_aa: CASSQDYRGSDEQYF
v_call: TRBV4-2
j_call: TRBJ2-7

cdr3_aa: CASDLVDTRTDTQYF
v_call: TRBV6-1
j_call: TRBJ2-3

cdr3_aa: CASSSSSTQYF
v_call: TRBV6-5
j_call: TRBJ2-5

cdr3_aa: CSAREADSGANVLTF
v_call: TRBV20-1
j_call: TRBJ2-6

cdr3_aa: CASSLRPQGAADTQYF
v_call: TRBV5-1
j_call: TRBJ2-3

cdr3_aa: CASTAWTSGGANEQFF
v_call: TRBV7-8
j_call: TRBJ2-1

cdr3_aa: CASSRDRNNSPLHF
v_call: TRBV6-1
j_call: TRBJ1-6

cdr3_aa: CSVQDRSSGNTIYF
v_call: TRBV20-1
j_call: TRBJ1-3

cdr3_aa: CASSLLHQTGYEQYF
v_call: TRBV5-4
j_call: TRBJ2-7

cdr3_aa: CASSKTGIEQFF
v_call: TRBV12-3/TRBV12-4
j_call: TRBJ2-1

cdr3_aa: CASRGRQYNEQFF
v_call: TRBV28
j_call: TRBJ2-1

cdr3_aa: CASSSPGAGYEQFF
v_call: TRBV12-3/TRBV12-4
j_call: TRBJ2-1

cdr3_aa: CASSAMPGTYGYTF
v_call: TRBV6-1
j_call: TRBJ1-2

cdr3_aa: CASRETRGLEADTQYF
v_call: TRBV28
j_call: TRBJ2-3

cdr3_aa: CASSLVAGGNTGELFF
v_call: TRBV11-2
j_call: TRBJ2-2

cdr3_aa: CSARASYNSPLHF
v_call: TRBV20-1
j_call: TRBJ1-6

cdr3_aa: CSARDVRAVTEAFF
v_call: TRBV20-1
j_call: TRBJ1-1

cdr3_aa: CSARTGKNIQYF
v_call: TRBV20-1
j_call: TRBJ2-4

cdr3_aa: CASRGAGGGSGIGYEQYF
v_call: TRBV6-1
j_call: TRBJ2-7

cdr3_aa: CASSQGTGLLQPQHF
v_call: TRBV18
j_call: TRBJ1-5

cdr3_aa: CASSLVTGDQPQHF
v_call: TRBV5-1
j_call: TRBJ1-5

cdr3_aa: CASSSRGNIKLFF
v_call: TRBV27
j_call: TRBJ1-4

cdr3_aa: CASTLGLTGEQYF
v_call: TRBV12-3/TRBV12-4
j_call: TRBJ2-7

cdr3_aa: CASSYGVGQKSTYEQYF
v_call: TRBV6-5
j_call: TRBJ2-7

cdr3_aa: CASILAGLTNYGYTF
v_call: TRBV12-3/TRBV12-4
j_call: TRBJ1-2

cdr3_aa: CSGSLQGSQETQYF
v_call: TRBV29-1
j_call: TRBJ2-5

cdr3_aa: CASSRTGRGNQPQHF
v_call: TRBV5-6
j_call: TRBJ1-5